The present T cell receptor beta chain was sequenced within a study of metastatic and nonmetastatic thyroid tumors. Study summary: A comparison of repertoires was made across blood and tumor or nodule tissue from malignant and benign thyroid patients.

The CDR3 length is 17 residues. V was clipped by 0 bases and J by 2 bases, with 15 bases between them. Germline-derived CDR1 and CDR2 are SGHAT and FQNNGV. This clone was seen many times. In the study's own analysis: Researchers built a distant-metastasis classifier for papillary thyroid cancer that drew on CDR3 differences across clinicopathological groups. TCRdb re-clonotyped the PCR reads via MiXCR. For this entry, the V and J calls and clone size follow TCRdb and not the study's own pipeline. The profile shows around 10,000 clones, 9% to 15% of them singletons. Thyroid surgery was preceded by no treatment in any patient.

The sample comprised blood. The V and J genes are TRBV11-2 and TRBJ2-3; possibly TRBD2 for D (6 bases). This receptor was taken from a female donor with papillary thyroid cancer or a benign thyroid nodule (not recorded which). Some clones in this sample may be carry-over from other donors' samples. This CDR3 reads CASSLDRRAGPTDTQYF. The CDR3 region has the DNA TGTGCCAGCAGCTTAGATCGTCGGGCGGGACCCACAGATACGCAGTATTTT. Using reference TRBV11-2 and TRBJ2-3 for the parts outside the CDR3, the full variable domain is EAGVAQSPRYKIIEKRQSVAFWCNPISGHATLYWYQQILGQGPKLLIQFQNNGVVDDSQLPKDRFSAERLKGVDSTLKIQPAKLEDSAVYLCASSLDRRAGPTDTQYFGPGTRLTVL.